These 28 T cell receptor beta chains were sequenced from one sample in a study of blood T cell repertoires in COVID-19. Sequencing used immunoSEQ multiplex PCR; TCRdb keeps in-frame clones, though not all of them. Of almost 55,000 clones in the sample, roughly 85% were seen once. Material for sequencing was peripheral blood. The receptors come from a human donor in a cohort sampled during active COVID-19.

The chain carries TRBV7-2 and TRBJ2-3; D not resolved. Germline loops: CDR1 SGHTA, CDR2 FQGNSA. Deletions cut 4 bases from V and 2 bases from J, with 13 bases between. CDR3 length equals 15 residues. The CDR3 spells CASSYNSGFTDTQYF. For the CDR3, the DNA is TGTGCCAGCAGCTATAACTCAGGTTTCACAGATACGCAGTATTTT. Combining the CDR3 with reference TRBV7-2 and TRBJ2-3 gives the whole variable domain GAGVSQSPSNKVTEKGKDVELRCDPISGHTALYWYRQSLGQGLEFLIYFQGNSAPDKSGLPSDRFSAERTGGSVSTLTIQRTQQEDSAVYLCASSYNSGFTDTQYFGPGTRLTVL.

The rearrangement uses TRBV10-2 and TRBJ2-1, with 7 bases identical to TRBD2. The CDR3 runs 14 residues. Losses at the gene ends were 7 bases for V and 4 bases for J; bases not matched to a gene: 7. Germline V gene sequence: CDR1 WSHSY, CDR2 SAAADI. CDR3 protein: CASTAGEGYNEQFF. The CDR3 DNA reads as TGCGCCAGCACCGCGGGGGAGGGGTACAATGAGCAGTTCTTC.

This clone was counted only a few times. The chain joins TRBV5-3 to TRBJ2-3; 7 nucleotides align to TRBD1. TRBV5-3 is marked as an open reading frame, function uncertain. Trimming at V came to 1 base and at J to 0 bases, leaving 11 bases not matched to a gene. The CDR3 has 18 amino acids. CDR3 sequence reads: CARSLPRQGVLSTDTQYF. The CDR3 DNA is TGTGCCAGAAGCTTGCCCCGACAGGGCGTACTAAGCACAGATACGCAGTATTTT.

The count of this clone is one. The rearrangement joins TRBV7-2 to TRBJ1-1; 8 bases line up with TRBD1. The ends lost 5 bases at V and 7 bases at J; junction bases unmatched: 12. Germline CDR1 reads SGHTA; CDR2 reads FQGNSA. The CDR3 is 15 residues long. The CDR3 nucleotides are TGTGCCAGCAGCCCCCTCCCAGGGGGCACAGGTGAAGCTTTCTTT. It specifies CASSPLPGGTGEAFF.

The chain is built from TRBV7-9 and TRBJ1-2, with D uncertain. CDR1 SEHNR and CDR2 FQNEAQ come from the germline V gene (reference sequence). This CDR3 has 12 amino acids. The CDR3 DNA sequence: TGTGTAATCGAGCGGAGTAACTATGGCTACACCTTC. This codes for CVIERSNYGYTF.

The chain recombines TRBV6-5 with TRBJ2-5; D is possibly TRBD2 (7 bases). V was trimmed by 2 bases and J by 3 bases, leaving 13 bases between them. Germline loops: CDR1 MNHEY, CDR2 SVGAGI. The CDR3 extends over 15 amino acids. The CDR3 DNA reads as TGTGCCAGCAGTTACGGGGGGGCCTCGAAAGAGACCCAGTACTTC. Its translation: CASSYGGASKETQYF.

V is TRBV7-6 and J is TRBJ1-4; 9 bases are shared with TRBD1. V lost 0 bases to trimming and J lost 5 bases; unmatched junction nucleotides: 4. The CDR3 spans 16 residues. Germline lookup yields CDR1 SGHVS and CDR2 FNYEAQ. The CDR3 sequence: CASSLAPGQGNEKLFF. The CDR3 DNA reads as TGTGCCAGCAGCTTAGCTCCGGGACAGGGAAATGAAAAACTGTTTTTT. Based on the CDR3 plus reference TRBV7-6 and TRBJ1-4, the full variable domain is GAGVSQSPRYKVTKRGQDVALRCDPISGHVSLYWYRQALGQGPEFLTYFNYEAQQDKSGLPNDRFSAERPEGSISTLTIQRTEQRDSAMYRCASSLAPGQGNEKLFFGSGTQLSVL.

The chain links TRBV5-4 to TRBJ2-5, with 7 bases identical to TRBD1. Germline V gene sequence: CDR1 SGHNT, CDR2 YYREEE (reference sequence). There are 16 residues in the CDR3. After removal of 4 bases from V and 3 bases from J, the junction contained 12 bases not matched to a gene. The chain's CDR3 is CASSPQRGGLKETQYF. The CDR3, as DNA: TGTGCCAGCAGCCCCCAACGAGGGGGCCTCAAAGAGACCCAGTACTTC.

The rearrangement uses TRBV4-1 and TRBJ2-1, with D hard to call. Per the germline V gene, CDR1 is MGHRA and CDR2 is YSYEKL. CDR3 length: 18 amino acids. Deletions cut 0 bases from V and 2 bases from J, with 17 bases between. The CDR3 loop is CASSQDYMRNPTYNEQFF. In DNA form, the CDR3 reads TGCGCCAGCAGCCAAGACTATATGAGGAACCCTACCTACAATGAGCAGTTCTTC.

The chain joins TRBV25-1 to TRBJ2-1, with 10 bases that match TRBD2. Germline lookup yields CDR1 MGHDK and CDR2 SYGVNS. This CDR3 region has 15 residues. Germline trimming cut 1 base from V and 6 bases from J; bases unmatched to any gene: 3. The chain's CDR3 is CASSEFTSGANEQFF. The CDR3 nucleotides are TGTGCCAGCAGTGAATTTACTAGCGGGGCCAATGAGCAGTTCTTC.

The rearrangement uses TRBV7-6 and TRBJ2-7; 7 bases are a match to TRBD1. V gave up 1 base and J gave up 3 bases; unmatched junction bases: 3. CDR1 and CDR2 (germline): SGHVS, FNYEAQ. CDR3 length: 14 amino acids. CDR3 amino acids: CASSLGGQSYEQYF. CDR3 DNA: TGTGCCAGCAGCTTAGGGGGACAGAGCTACGAGCAGTACTTC.

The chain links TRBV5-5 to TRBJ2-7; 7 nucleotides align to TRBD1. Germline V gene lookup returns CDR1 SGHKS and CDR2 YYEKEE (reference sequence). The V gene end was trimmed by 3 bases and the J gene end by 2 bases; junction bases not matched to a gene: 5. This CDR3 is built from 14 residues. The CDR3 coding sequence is TGTGCCAGCAGCTGGGACAGCGTCGCCTACGAGCAGTACTTC. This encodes CASSWDSVAYEQYF.

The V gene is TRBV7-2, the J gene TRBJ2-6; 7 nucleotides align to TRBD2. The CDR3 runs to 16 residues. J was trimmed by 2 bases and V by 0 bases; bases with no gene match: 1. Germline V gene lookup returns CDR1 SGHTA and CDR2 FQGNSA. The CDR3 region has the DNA TGTGCCAGCAGCTTAGCGGGGGGGACTGGGGCCAACGTCCTGACTTTC. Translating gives CASSLAGGTGANVLTF. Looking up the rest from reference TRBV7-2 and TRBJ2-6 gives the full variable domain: GAGVSQSPSNKVTEKGKDVELRCDPISGHTALYWYRQSLGQGLEFLIYFQGNSAPDKSGLPSDRFSAERTGGSVSTLTIQRTQQEDSAVYLCASSLAGGTGANVLTFGAGSRLTVL.

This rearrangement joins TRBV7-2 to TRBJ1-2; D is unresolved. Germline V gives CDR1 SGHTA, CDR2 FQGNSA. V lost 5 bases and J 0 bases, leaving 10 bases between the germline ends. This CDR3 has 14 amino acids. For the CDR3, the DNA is TGTGCCAGCAGCCCCTTCGGAGCTAACTATGGCTACACCTTC. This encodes CASSPFGANYGYTF.

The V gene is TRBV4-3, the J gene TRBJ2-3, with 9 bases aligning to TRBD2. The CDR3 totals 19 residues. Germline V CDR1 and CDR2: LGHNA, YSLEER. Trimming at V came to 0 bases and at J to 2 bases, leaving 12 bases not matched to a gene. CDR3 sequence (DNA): TGCGCCAGCAGCCAAGATTGGGCGGGGGGGGCTTCGGCCACAGATACGCAGTATTTT. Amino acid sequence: CASSQDWAGGASATDTQYF.

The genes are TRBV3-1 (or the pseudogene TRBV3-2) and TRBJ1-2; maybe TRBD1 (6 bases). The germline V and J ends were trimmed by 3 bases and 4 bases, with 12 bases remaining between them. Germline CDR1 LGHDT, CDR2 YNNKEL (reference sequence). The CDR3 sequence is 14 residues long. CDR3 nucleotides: TGTGCCAGCAGCCATTTAGGACAGATCTATGGCTACACCTTC. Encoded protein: CASSHLGQIYGYTF.

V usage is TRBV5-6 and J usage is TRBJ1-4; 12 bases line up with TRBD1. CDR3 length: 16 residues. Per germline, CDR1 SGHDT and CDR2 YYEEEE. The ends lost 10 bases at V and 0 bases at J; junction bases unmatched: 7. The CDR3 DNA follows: TGTGCCTCCCAAGGGACAGGGGGCGCAACTAATGAAAAACTGTTTTTT. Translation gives CASQGTGGATNEKLFF.

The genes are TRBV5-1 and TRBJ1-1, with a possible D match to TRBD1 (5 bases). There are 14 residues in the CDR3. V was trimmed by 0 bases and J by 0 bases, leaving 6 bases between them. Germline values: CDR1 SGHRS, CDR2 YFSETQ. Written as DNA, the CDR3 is TGCGCCAGCAGCTTGGACAGGATGAACACTGAAGCTTTCTTT. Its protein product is CASSLDRMNTEAFF.

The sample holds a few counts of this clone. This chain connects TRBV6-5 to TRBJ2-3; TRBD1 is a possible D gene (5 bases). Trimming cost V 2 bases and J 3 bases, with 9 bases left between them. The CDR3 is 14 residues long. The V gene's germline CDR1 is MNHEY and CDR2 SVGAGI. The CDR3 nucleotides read TGTGCCAGCAGTTACGGGGCAGGGACAGATACGCAGTATTTT. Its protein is CASSYGAGTDTQYF.

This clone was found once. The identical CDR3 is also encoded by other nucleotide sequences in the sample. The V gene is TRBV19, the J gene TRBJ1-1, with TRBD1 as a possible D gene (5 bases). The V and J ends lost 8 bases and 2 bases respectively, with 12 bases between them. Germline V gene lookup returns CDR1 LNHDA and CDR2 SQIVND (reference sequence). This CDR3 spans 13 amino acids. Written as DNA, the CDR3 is TGTGCCAGTGCGGGGCGGCCTAACACTGAAGCTTTCTTT. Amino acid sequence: CASAGRPNTEAFF.

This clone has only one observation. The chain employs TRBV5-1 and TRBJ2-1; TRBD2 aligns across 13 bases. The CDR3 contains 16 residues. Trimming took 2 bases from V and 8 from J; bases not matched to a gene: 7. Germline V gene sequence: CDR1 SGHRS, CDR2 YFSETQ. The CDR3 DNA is TGCGCCAGCAGCTTAACTAGCGGGGGGGCCGGGGATGAGCAGTTCTTC. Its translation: CASSLTSGGAGDEQFF.

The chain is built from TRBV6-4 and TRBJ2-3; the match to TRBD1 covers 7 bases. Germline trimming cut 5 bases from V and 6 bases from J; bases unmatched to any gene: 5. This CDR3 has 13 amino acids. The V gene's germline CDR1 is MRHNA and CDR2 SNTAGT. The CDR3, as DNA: TGTGCCAGCAGTCGAGGGGGCGGGGATACGCAGTATTTT. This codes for CASSRGGGDTQYF.

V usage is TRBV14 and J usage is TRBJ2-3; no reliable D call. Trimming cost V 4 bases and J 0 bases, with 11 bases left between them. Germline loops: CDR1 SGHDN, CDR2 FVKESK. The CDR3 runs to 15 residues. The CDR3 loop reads CASSPMRSSTDTQYF. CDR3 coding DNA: TGTGCCAGCAGCCCAATGAGAAGCAGCACAGATACGCAGTATTTT.

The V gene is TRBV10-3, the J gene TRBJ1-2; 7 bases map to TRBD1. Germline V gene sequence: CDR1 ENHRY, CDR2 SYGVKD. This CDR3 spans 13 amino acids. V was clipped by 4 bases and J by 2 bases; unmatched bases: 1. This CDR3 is CAISATGNYGYTF. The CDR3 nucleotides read TGTGCCATCAGTGCGACAGGGAACTATGGCTACACCTTC.

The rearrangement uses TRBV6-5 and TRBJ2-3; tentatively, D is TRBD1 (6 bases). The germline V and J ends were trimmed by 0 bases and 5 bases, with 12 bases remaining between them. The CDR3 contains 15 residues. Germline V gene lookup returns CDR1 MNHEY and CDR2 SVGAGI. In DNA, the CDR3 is TGTGCCAGCAGTTACTCCACAGGGCGGAAAGATACGCAGTATTTT. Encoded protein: CASSYSTGRKDTQYF.

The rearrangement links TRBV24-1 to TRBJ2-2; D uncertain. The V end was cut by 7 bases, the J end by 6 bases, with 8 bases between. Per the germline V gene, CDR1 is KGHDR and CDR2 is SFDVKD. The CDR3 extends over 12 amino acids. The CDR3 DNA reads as TGTGCCACCAGCGGGTACGCCGGGGAGCTGTTTTTT. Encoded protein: CATSGYAGELFF.

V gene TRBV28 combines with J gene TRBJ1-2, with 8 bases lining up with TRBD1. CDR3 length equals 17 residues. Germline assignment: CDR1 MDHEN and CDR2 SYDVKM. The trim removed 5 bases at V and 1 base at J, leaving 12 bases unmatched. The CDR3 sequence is CASSPLGQVGGNYGYTF. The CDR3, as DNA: TGTGCCAGCAGTCCCCTGGGACAGGTTGGGGGTAACTATGGCTACACCTTC.

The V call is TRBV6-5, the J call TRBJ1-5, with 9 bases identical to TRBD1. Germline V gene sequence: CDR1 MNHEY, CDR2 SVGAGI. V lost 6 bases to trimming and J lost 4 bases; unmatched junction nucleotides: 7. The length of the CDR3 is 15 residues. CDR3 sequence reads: CASSSDRGSNQPQHF. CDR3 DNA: TGTGCCAGCAGCTCGGACAGGGGAAGTAATCAGCCCCAGCATTTT.